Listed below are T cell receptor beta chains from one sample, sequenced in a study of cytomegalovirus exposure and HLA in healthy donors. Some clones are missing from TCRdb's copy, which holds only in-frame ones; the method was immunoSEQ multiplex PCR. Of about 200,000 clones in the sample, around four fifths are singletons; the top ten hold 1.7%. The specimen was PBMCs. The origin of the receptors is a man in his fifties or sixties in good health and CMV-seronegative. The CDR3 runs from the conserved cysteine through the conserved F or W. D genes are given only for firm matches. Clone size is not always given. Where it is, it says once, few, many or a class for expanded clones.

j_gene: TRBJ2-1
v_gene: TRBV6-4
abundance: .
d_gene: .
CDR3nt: TGTGCCAGCAGTGCCGCTCCGAGCTCCTACAATGAGCAGTTCTTC
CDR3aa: CASSAAPSSYNEQFF

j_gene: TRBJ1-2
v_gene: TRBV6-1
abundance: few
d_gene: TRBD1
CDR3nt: TGTGCCAGCAGTCGACAGGGTGGCTACACCTTC
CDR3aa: CASSRQGGYTF

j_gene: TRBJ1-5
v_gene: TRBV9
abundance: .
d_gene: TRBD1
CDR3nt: TGTGCCAGCAGCGAGGGACAGTTCAATCAGCCCCAGCATTTT
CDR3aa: CASSEGQFNQPQHF

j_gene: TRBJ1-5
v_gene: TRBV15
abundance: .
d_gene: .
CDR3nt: TGTGCCACCAGCAGAGATACCCCCGGGGGCAATCAGCCCCAGCATTTT
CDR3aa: CATSRDTPGGNQPQHF

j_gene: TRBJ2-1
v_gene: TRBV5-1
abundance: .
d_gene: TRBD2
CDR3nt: TGCGCCAGCAGCTACCAATCCCTAGCGTACAGCGGGAGAATCTACAATGAGCAGTTCTTC
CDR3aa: CASSYQSLAYSGRIYNEQFF

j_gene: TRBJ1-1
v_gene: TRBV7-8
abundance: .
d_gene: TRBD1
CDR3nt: TGTGCCAGCAGCTTAGTTACAGGGGACATGAACACTGAAGCTTTCTTT
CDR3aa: CASSLVTGDMNTEAFF

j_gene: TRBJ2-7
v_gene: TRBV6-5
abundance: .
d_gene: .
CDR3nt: TGTGCCAGCAGTTACTCACTAGCCGGTTCCTACGAGCAGTACTTC
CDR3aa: CASSYSLAGSYEQYF

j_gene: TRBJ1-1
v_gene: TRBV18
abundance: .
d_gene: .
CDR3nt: TGTGCCAGCTCCCCCGGGACACTTAACACTGAAGCTTTCTTT
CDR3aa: CASSPGTLNTEAFF

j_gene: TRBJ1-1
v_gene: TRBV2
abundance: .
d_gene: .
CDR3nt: TGTGCCAGCATCCTAGGGGGTAAGACTGAAGCTTTCTTT
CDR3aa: CASILGGKTEAFF

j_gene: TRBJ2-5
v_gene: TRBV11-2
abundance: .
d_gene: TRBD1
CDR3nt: TGTGCCAGCAGCTTAGAAAGGGGGACAGGGACCCAGTACTTC
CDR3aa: CASSLERGTGTQYF

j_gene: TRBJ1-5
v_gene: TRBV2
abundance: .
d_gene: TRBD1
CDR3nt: TGTGCCAGCAGGCAGGGGGTCCCCAATCAGCCCCAGCATTTT
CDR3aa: CASRQGVPNQPQHF

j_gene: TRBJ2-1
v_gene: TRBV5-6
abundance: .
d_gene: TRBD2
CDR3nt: TGTGCCAGCAGCTTGGGTCTAGCGGGACGGTACAATGAGCAGTTCTTC
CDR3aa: CASSLGLAGRYNEQFF

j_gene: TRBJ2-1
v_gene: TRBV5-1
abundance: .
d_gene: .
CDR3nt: TGCGCCAGCAGCTTTATGGCGGTTCTCTCCTACAATGAGCAGTTCTTC
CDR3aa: CASSFMAVLSYNEQFF

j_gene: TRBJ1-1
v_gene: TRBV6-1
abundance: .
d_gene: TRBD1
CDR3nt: TGTGCCAGCGGAGACAGGGTGAACACTGAAGCTTTCTTT
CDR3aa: CASGDRVNTEAFF

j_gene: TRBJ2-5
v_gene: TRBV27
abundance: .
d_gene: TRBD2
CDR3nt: TGTGCCAGCAGTTTCTCCGGACTAGCGGGAGTTGAGACCCAGTACTTC
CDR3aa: CASSFSGLAGVETQYF

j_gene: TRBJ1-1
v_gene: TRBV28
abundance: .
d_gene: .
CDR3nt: TGTGCCAGCAGTTTACCCGGCAGGGTATATGAAGCTTTCTTT
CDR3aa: CASSLPGRVYEAFF

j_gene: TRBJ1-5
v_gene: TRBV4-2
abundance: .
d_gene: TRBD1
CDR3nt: TGTGCCAGCAGCCAAGCTAGGGGGCATCAGCCCCAGCATTTT
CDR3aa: CASSQARGHQPQHF

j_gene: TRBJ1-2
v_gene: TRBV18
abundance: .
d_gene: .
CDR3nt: TGTGCCAGCTCACCTGAAGGGGACTATGGCTACACCTTC
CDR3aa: CASSPEGDYGYTF

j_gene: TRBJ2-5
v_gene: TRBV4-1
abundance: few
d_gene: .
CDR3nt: TGCGCCAGCAGCCAAGATCGTCCAGCGGGTTGGGAGACCCAGTACTTC
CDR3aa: CASSQDRPAGWETQYF

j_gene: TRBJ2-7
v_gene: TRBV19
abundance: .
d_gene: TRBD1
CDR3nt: TGTGCCAGTAGGGATCCGGGACAGAAGACCCACGAGCAGTACTTC
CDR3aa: CASRDPGQKTHEQYF

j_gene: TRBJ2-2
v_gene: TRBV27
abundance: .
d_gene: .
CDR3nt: TGTGCCAGCAGCTCCCCAATCACGGGGGCGAACACCGGGGAGCTGTTTTTT
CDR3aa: CASSSPITGANTGELFF

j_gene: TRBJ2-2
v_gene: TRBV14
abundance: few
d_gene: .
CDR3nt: TGTGCCAGCAGCCTACAGGGTGGGCACACCGGGGAGCTGTTTTTT
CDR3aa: CASSLQGGHTGELFF

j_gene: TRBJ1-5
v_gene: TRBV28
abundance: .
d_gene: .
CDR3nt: TGTGCCAGCAGTTTATTGGGGGGTAGCAATCAGCCCCAGCATTTT
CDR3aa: CASSLLGGSNQPQHF

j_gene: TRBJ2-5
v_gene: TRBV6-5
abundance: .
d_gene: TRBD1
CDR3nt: TGTGCCAGCAGTTACGAGGGGGCCGGGACCCAGTACTTC
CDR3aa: CASSYEGAGTQYF

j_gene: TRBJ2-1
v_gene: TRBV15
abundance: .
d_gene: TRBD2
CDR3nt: TGTGCCACCAGCACTTTAGCGGGAGGGGCCTACAATGAGCAGTTCTTC
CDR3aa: CATSTLAGGAYNEQFF

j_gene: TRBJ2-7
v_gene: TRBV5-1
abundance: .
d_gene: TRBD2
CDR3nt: TGCGCCAGCAGCTTGGTTATAGCGGGAGCGGTCGAGCAGTACTTC
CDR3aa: CASSLVIAGAVEQYF

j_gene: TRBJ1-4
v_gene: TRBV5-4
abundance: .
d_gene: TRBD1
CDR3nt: TGTGCCAGCAGCCCCGACAGGGGAGGAACTAATGAAAAACTGTTTTTT
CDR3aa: CASSPDRGGTNEKLFF

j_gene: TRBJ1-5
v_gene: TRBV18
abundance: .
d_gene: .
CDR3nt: TGTGCCAGCTCAAAAGACCGGGAAAGTGGTCAGCCCCAGCATTTT
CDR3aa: CASSKDRESGQPQHF

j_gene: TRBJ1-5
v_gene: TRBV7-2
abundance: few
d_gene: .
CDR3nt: TGTGCCAGCAGCTTAGCGGGCGGAGGTAAGCCCCAGCATTTT
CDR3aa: CASSLAGGGKPQHF

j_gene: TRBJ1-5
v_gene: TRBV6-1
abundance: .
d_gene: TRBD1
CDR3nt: TGTGCCAGCAGTGCTCACAGGGGTGGAGGCAATCAGCCCCAGCATTTT
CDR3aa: CASSAHRGGGNQPQHF

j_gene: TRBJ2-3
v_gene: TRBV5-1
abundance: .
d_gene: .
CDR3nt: TGCGCCAGCAGCTTGGGAGGGACATCCCGCACAGATACGCAGTATTTT
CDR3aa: CASSLGGTSRTDTQYF